A selection of T cell receptor beta chains follows, all from one sample in a study of blood T cell repertoires in COVID-19. Repertoires were generated with immunoSEQ multiplex PCR, while TCRdb's copy carries only in-frame clones and drops some. The table includes about 270,000 clones, around 86% detected once. Source material: peripheral blood. The receptors stem from a middle-aged man with active or convalescent COVID-19. The CDR3 runs from the conserved cysteine through the conserved F or W. Each record gives: clone size, J gene, D gene, V gene, CDR3 DNA, CDR3 protein. D genes are given only for firm matches. The size of a clone is reported for some rows only, either as once, few or many, or as a class for expanded clones.

clone size: once
J gene: TRBJ2-1
D gene: TRBD1
V gene: TRBV6-5
CDR3 DNA: TGTGCCAGCAGTTATATGGGACAGCTTATGAATGAGCAGTTCTTC
CDR3 protein: CASSYMGQLMNEQFF

clone size: NA
J gene: TRBJ1-1
D gene: NA
V gene: TRBV19
CDR3 DNA: TGTGCCAGTACAGGGGTCAAGGTGAACACTGAAGCTTTCTTT
CDR3 protein: CASTGVKVNTEAFF

clone size: NA
J gene: TRBJ1-5
D gene: TRBD1
V gene: TRBV19
CDR3 DNA: TGTGCCAGTAGTGCAGGGGGGATCAGCAATCAGCCCCAGCATTTT
CDR3 protein: CASSAGGISNQPQHF

clone size: NA
J gene: TRBJ2-7
D gene: TRBD2
V gene: TRBV10-3
CDR3 DNA: TGTGCCATCAGTGGGACTAGCGGGGGTTCCTACGAGCAGTACTTC
CDR3 protein: CAISGTSGGSYEQYF

clone size: NA
J gene: TRBJ1-2
D gene: NA
V gene: TRBV24-1
CDR3 DNA: TGTGCCACCAGTGAATACGACAGTGATGGCTACACCTTC
CDR3 protein: CATSEYDSDGYTF

clone size: NA
J gene: TRBJ1-2
D gene: TRBD1
V gene: TRBV27
CDR3 DNA: TGTGCCAGCAGTTCCTTCCGACAGGGCCGTGATGGCTACACCTTC
CDR3 protein: CASSSFRQGRDGYTF

clone size: NA
J gene: TRBJ1-4
D gene: NA
V gene: TRBV27
CDR3 DNA: TGTGCCAGCAGTGGCGGGGGTGTGGGAAAACTGTTTTTT
CDR3 protein: CASSGGGVGKLFF

clone size: NA
J gene: TRBJ1-6
D gene: NA
V gene: TRBV5-5
CDR3 DNA: TGTGCCAGCAGCTTGTTCAGGGGAAGGTCACCCCTCCACTTT
CDR3 protein: CASSLFRGRSPLHF

clone size: NA
J gene: TRBJ2-7
D gene: TRBD1
V gene: TRBV6-5
CDR3 DNA: TGTGCCAGCAGTTACTCGAGACAGGGGTTACCCCACGAGCAGTACTTC
CDR3 protein: CASSYSRQGLPHEQYF

clone size: NA
J gene: TRBJ1-2
D gene: TRBD1
V gene: TRBV2
CDR3 DNA: TGTGCCAGCAGTGAAGGGACAGGGGTTGGTGGCTACACCTTC
CDR3 protein: CASSEGTGVGGYTF

clone size: NA
J gene: TRBJ2-7
D gene: NA
V gene: TRBV19
CDR3 DNA: TGTGCCAGTAGTATAGATTACCAGGGCCGCTCCTACGAGCAGTACTTC
CDR3 protein: CASSIDYQGRSYEQYF

clone size: NA
J gene: TRBJ1-6
D gene: NA
V gene: TRBV7-2
CDR3 DNA: TGTGCCAGCAGCTTAGTCCCCCCGGGCAACCCAACGGGGGATTCACCCCTCCACTTT
CDR3 protein: CASSLVPPGNPTGDSPLHF

clone size: NA
J gene: TRBJ2-3
D gene: TRBD2
V gene: TRBV5-1
CDR3 DNA: TGCGCCAGCAGCTTGGCCTATCTAGCGGGGTCGGTAACAGATACGCAGTATTTT
CDR3 protein: CASSLAYLAGSVTDTQYF

clone size: NA
J gene: TRBJ2-5
D gene: NA
V gene: TRBV5-4
CDR3 DNA: TGTGCCAGCAGCTTGGGACAGAATCAAGAGACCCAGTACTTC
CDR3 protein: CASSLGQNQETQYF

clone size: NA
J gene: TRBJ1-3
D gene: NA
V gene: TRBV19
CDR3 DNA: TGTGCCAGTAGTATCGGTCTCGGAAACACCATATATTTT
CDR3 protein: CASSIGLGNTIYF

clone size: once
J gene: TRBJ1-5
D gene: TRBD1
V gene: TRBV18
CDR3 DNA: TGTGCCAGCTCACGGGGAGACAGGGATCAGCCCCAGCATTTT
CDR3 protein: CASSRGDRDQPQHF

clone size: few
J gene: TRBJ2-3
D gene: NA
V gene: TRBV5-5
CDR3 DNA: TGTGCCAGCAGCTTGGGGGCGACAGATACGCAGTATTTT
CDR3 protein: CASSLGATDTQYF

clone size: NA
J gene: TRBJ1-1
D gene: NA
V gene: TRBV6-5
CDR3 DNA: TGTGCCAGCACTTCCGGGGCAGGGGAAACTGAAGCTTTCTTT
CDR3 protein: CASTSGAGETEAFF

clone size: once
J gene: TRBJ2-7
D gene: NA
V gene: TRBV21-1
CDR3 DNA: TGTGCCAGCAGCACCCGGTCGGCCGGGGGGACACTACCTATTTCATCCTACGAGCAGTACTTC
CDR3 protein: CASSTRSAGGTLPISSYEQYF

clone size: NA
J gene: TRBJ1-4
D gene: NA
V gene: TRBV20-1
CDR3 DNA: TGCAGTGCTCTTACAGGGAAAAAACTGTTTTTT
CDR3 protein: CSALTGKKLFF

clone size: NA
J gene: TRBJ1-2
D gene: TRBD1
V gene: TRBV4-1
CDR3 DNA: TGCGCCAGCAGCCAAGGTCTGAGGGGGCCTAACTATGGCTACACCTTC
CDR3 protein: CASSQGLRGPNYGYTF

clone size: once
J gene: TRBJ1-6
D gene: NA
V gene: TRBV18
CDR3 DNA: TGTGCCAGCTCCCCGGGAACCGGAATGTCTTCGCCCCTCCACTTT
CDR3 protein: CASSPGTGMSSPLHF

clone size: NA
J gene: TRBJ2-7
D gene: NA
V gene: TRBV10-2
CDR3 DNA: TGCGCCAGCGCCTCTGGGGCGGGGCTTTCCTACGAGCAGCACTTC
CDR3 protein: CASASGAGLSYEQHF

clone size: NA
J gene: TRBJ1-6
D gene: NA
V gene: TRBV12-5
CDR3 DNA: TGTGCTAGTGGTTTGGTTCTAAGGGGTTCTTCACCCCTCCACTTT
CDR3 protein: CASGLVLRGSSPLHF

clone size: once
J gene: TRBJ2-3
D gene: TRBD1
V gene: TRBV28
CDR3 DNA: TGTGCCAGCAGTAGACAGGGGGGAGTGGGCACAGATACGCAGTATTTT
CDR3 protein: CASSRQGGVGTDTQYF

clone size: NA
J gene: TRBJ2-1
D gene: TRBD1
V gene: TRBV2
CDR3 DNA: TGTGCCAGCGCCTACAGGGGCAACTCCTACAATGAGCAGTTCTTC
CDR3 protein: CASAYRGNSYNEQFF

clone size: NA
J gene: TRBJ2-5
D gene: NA
V gene: TRBV7-9
CDR3 DNA: TGTGCCAGCAGCTTAAGCGGGTTAGGGGCACAAGAGACCCAGTACTTC
CDR3 protein: CASSLSGLGAQETQYF

clone size: NA
J gene: TRBJ1-5
D gene: NA
V gene: TRBV10-3
CDR3 DNA: TGTGCCATCAGTGAGTCAACAGGGTTAAATCAGCCCCAGCATTTT
CDR3 protein: CAISESTGLNQPQHF